The clone carrying this T cell receptor (beta chain) was counted many times. These data come from a study of T cells in Graves' hyperthyroidism and ophthalmopathy. Lactation, pregnancy, other autoimmune disease or uncontrolled infection led to exclusion of patients. PBMCs were collected from an approximately 9.3 ml volume of fresh peripheral blood. The V gene lost 5 bases and the J gene lost 3 bases, with 17 bases spanning the gap. The CDR3 runs 14 residues. CDR1 is DFQATT and CDR2 is SNEGSKA in the germline V gene (reference sequence). From RNA transcripts, TCR beta CDR3 regions were amplified. Initially, a first-round RT-PCR of the TCR CDR3 employed the HTBI primer set. TCRdb passed the multiplex PCR reads through MiXCR, listing each CDR3 protein once. In the table there are 350,000 to 400,000 distinct CDR3 sequences, 19% of which are singletons.

This sequence joins TRBV20-1 and TRBJ2-7; D is perhaps TRBD1 or TRBD2 (5 bases each). Input material: blood. The TCR was taken from a woman aged 18-35 years with Graves' hyperthyroidism. The CDR3 DNA sequence: TGCAGTGCTTACGACCGGGACCGTAGCTACGAGCAGTACTTC. It specifies CSAYDRDRSYEQYF.